What follows describes a single T cell receptor (beta chain). Its antigen is unknown. Template material for amplifying TCR beta CDR3 regions consisted of RNA transcripts. Carried out on the TCR CDR3, a first-round RT-PCR used the HTBI primer set. One entry per CDR3 protein, called by TCRdb with MiXCR from the multiplex PCR reads. Of roughly 740,000 distinct CDR3 sequences listed, over 15% are singletons. Germline values: CDR1 LGHDT, CDR2 YNNKEL (reference sequence). Between the trimmed V and J ends, which lost 0 bases and 8 bases, there was a span of 4 bases. The CDR3 length is 11 residues. The data belong to a study of T cells in Graves' hyperthyroidism and ophthalmopathy. Study-level results: Most thyroid clonotypes expanded above 0.001 appeared in blood too.

The chain has TRBV3-1 and TRBJ1-2; D is undetermined. Specimen: blood. The TCR was taken from a man aged 18 to 35 with Graves' hyperthyroidism. The CDR3 nucleotides read TGTGCCAGCAGCCAAGATCGGGGCTACACCTTC. Translated: CASSQDRGYTF.